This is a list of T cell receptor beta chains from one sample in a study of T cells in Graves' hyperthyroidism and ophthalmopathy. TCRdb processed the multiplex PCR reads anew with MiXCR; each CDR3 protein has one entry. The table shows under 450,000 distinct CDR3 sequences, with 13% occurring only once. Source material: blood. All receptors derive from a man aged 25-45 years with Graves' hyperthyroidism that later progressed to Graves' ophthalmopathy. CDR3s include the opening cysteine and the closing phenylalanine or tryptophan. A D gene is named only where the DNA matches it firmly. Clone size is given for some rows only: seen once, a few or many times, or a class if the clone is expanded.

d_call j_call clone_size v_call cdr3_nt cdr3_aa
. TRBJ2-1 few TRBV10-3 TGTGCCATCAGTCTCAACGGGGGCCGTGCCTACAATGAGCAGTTCTTC CAISLNGGRAYNEQFF
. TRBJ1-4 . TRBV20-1 TGCAGTGCTGCCGGGCACATTCATGAAAAACTGTTTTTT CSAAGHIHEKLFF
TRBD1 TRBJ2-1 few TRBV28 TGTGCCAGCAGTTTACCGGGGACAGCCTACAATGAGCAGTTCTTC CASSLPGTAYNEQFF
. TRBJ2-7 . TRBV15 TGTGCCACCAGCAGAGGTGGGACAGCGGGCCACGAGCAGTACTTC CATSRGGTAGHEQYF
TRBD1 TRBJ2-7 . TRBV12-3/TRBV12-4 TGTGCCAGCAGTTTAAGGAGGACAGGCTCCTACGAGCAGTACTTC CASSLRRTGSYEQYF
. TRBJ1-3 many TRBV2 TGTGCCAGCAACCCTAGGGTATCCGGAAACACCATATATTTT CASNPRVSGNTIYF
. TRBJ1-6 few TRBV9 TGTGCCAGCAGCTCGGAAGGGTTCTCACCCCTCCACTTT CASSSEGFSPLHF
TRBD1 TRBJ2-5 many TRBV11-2 TGTGCCAGCAGCCTACAGGGGGCCAGAGAGACCCAGTACTTC CASSLQGARETQYF
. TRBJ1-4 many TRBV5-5 TGTGCCAGCAGCTTGGAACTGTACAAGGAAAAACTGTTTTTT CASSLELYKEKLFF
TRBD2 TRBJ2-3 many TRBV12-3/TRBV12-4 TGTGCCAGCAGTTTTGGACTAGCGGGGAGCACAGATACGCAGTATTTT CASSFGLAGSTDTQYF
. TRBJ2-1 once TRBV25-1 TGTGCCAGCGCTAATTCCCCCCGAAGGTCCCTTTCCTACAATGAGCAGTTCTTC CASANSPRRSLSYNEQFF
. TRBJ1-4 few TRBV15 TGTGCCACCAGCTTCTTACCCCGGAGTCCGAGGGGTGAAAAACTGTTTTTT CATSFLPRSPRGEKLFF
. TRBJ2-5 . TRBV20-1 TGCAGTGCAAACGACGAGCCCCGTCGAGAGACCCAGTACTTC CSANDEPRRETQYF
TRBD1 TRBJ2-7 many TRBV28 TGTGCCAGCAGTTTCCCGGGACAGGGTTACGAGCAGTACTTC CASSFPGQGYEQYF
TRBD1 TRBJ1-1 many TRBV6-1 TGTGCCAGTAGGACAGGGGTGAGCACTGAAGCTTTCTTT CASRTGVSTEAFF
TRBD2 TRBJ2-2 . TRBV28 TGTGCCAGCAGTTTTCTAGCGGAGGACACCGGGGAGCTGTTTTTT CASSFLAEDTGELFF
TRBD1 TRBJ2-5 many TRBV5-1 TGCGCCAGCAGCTGGACCGAGGGGGCTCAGACCCAGTACTTC CASSWTEGAQTQYF
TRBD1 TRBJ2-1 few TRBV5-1 TGCGCCAGCAAGGTGGGACAGGGGGCTTTCAATGAGCAGTTCTTC CASKVGQGAFNEQFF